This T cell receptor (beta chain) was captured by sequencing in a study of blood T cells in healthy people across ages. After removal of 2 bases from V and 4 bases from J, the junction contained 10 bases not matched to a gene. CDR3 length: 16 amino acids. A remark on this clonotype: Its antigen remains unknown.

A second PCR of about 7 to 12 cycles used a sample-barcoded 5' primer and a J-beta primer mix. Paired-end reads containing CDR3 totaled no fewer than 2.5 million for each sample. TCRdb ran MiXCR on the 5' RACE reads and lists one entry per CDR3 protein. The sample comprises over 950,000 distinct CDR3 sequences, roughly half of which are singletons, and roughly 23% rests with the top ten. Whole-study results and caveats: In older individuals, TCR beta diversity per million T cells was lower, falling roughly linearly with age.

Sequencing was done on a sample of blood. The chain has TRBV6-7 and TRBJ2-7; 8 bases match TRBD2. TRBV6-7 is placed among ORFs of uncertain function. The clonotype comes from a woman aged 60-75 years in good health. CDR3 in DNA: TGTGCCAGCAGTTACCGACGGACTAGCAGGTTTTACGAGCAGTACTTC. This sequence encodes CASSYRRTSRFYEQYF.